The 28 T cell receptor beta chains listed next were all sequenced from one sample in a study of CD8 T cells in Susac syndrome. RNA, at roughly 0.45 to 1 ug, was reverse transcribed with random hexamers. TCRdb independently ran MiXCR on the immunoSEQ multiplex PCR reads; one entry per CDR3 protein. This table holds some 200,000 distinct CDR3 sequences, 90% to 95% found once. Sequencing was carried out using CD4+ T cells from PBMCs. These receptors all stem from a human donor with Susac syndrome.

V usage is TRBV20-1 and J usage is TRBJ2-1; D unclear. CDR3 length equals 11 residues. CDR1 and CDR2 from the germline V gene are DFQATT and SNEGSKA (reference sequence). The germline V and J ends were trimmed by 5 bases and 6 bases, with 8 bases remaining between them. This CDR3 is CSADSSNEQFF. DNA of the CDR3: TGCAGTGCTGATAGTTCCAATGAGCAGTTCTTC.

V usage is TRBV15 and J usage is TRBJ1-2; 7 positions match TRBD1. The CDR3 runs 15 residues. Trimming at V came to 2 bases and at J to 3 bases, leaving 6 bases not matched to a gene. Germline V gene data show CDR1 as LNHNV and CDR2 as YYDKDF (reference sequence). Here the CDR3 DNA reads TGTGCCACCAGCAGAAAGACAGGGAGGTACTATGGCTACACCTTC. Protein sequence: CATSRKTGRYYGYTF.

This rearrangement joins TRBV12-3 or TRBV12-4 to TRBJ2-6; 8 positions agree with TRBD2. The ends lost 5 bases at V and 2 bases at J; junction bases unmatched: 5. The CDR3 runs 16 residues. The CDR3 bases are TGTGCCAGCAGTCACGGGACTAGTCCTGGGGCCAACGTCCTGACTTTC. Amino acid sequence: CASSHGTSPGANVLTF.

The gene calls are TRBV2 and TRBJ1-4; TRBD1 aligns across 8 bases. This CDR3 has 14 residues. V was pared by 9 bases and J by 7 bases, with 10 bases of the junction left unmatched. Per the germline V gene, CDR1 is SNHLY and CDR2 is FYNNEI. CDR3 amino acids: CASRLDRAGEKLFF. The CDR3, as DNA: TGTGCCAGTAGATTGGACAGGGCCGGTGAAAAACTGTTTTTT.

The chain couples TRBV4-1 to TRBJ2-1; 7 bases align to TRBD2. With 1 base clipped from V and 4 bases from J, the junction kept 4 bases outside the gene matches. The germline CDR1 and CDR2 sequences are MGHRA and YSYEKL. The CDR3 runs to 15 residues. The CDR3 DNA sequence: TGCGCCAGCAGCCAAGGAGCGGGGAGGTACAATGAGCAGTTCTTC. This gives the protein CASSQGAGRYNEQFF.

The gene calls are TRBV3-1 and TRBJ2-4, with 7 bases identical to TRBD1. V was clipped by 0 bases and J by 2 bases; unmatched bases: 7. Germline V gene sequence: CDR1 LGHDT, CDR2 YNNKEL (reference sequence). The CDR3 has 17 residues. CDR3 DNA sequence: TGTGCCAGCAGCCAAGATGGGACAGCCCTCACCAAAAACATTCAGTACTTC. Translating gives CASSQDGTALTKNIQYF.

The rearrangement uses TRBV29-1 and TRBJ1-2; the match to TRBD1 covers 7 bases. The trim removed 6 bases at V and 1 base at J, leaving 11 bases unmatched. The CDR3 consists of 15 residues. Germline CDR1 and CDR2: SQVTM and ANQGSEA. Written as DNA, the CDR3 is TGCAGCGTGCCATATACAGGGGACTTTAACTATGGCTACACCTTC. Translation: CSVPYTGDFNYGYTF.

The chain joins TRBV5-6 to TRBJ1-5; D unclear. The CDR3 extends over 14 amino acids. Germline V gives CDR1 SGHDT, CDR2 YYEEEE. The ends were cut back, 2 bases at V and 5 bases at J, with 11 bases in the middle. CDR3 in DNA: TGTGCCAGCAGCTTTGGCCTGGTCCATCAGCCCCAGCATTTT. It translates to CASSFGLVHQPQHF.

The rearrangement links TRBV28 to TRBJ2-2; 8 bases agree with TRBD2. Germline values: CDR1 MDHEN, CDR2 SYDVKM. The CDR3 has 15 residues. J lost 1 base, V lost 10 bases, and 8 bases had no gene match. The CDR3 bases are TGTGCCACGCGTCTGGCGGGGGGGAACACCGGGGAGCTGTTTTTT. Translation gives CATRLAGGNTGELFF.

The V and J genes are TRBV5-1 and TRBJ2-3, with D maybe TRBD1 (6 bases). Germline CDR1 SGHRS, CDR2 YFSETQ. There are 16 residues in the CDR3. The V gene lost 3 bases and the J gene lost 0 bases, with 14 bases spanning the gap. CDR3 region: CASSYSDRRSTDTQYF. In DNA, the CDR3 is TGCGCCAGCAGCTACTCCGACAGGCGCAGCACAGATACGCAGTATTTT.

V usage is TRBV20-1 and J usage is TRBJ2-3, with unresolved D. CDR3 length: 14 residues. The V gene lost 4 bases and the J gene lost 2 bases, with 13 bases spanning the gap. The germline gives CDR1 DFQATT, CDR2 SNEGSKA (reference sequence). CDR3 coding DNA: TGCAGTGCTAAAGACCCGACTGCCACAGATACGCAGTATTTT. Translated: CSAKDPTATDTQYF.

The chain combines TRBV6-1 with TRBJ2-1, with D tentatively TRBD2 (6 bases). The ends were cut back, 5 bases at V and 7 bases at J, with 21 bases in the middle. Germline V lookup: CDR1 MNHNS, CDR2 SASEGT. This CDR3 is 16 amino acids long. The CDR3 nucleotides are TGTGCCAGCAGTCCGCGGGGCCGCCTAATGGGGAATGAGCAGTTCTTC. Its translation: CASSPRGRLMGNEQFF.

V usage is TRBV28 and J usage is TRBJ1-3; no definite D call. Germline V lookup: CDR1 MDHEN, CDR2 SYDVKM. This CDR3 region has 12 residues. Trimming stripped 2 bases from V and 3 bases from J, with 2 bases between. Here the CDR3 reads CASSLIGNTIYF. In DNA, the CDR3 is TGTGCCAGCAGTTTAATTGGAAACACCATATATTTT.

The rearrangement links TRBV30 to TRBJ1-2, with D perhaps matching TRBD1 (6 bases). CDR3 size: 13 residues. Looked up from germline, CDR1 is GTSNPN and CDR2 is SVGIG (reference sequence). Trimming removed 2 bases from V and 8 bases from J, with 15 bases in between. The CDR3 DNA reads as TGTGCCTGGAGTTATAGGGAACAGGGAGGCTACACCTTC. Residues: CAWSYREQGGYTF.

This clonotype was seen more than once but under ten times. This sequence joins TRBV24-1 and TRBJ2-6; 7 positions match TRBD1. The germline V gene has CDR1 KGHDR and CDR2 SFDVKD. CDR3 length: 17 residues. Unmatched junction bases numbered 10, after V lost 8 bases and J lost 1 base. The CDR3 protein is CATIPSTTGSGANVLTF. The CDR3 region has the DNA TGTGCCACCATACCTTCTACGACAGGGTCTGGGGCCAACGTCCTGACTTTC.

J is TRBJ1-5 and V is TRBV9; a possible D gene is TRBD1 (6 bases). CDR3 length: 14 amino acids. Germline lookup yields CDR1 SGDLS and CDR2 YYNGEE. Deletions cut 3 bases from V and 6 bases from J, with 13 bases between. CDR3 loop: CASSAGGLAQPQHF. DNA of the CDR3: TGTGCCAGCAGCGCCGGGGGCCTGGCTCAGCCCCAGCATTTT.

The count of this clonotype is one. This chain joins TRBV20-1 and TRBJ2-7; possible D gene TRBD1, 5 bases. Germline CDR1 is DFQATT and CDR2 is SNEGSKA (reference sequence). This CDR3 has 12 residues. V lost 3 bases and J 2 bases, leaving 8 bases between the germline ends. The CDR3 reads CSARRTTYEQYF. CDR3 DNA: TGCAGTGCTAGGAGGACAACCTACGAGCAGTACTTC.

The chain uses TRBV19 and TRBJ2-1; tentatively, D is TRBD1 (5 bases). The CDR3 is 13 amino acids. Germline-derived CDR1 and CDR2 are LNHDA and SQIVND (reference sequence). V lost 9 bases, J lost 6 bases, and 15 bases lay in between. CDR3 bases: TGTGCCAGCACTTACTCAAGGGGCAATGAGCAGTTCTTC. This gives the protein CASTYSRGNEQFF.

The CDR3 is CATSAGSGANVLTF. The CDR3 DNA is TGTGCCACCAGTGCAGGGTCTGGGGCCAACGTCCTGACTTTC. The chain employs TRBV24-1 and TRBJ2-6, with D maybe TRBD1 (5 bases). The CDR3 loop spans 14 amino acids. V was trimmed by 5 bases and J by 1 base, leaving 5 bases between them. CDR1 and CDR2 from the germline V gene are KGHDR and SFDVKD.

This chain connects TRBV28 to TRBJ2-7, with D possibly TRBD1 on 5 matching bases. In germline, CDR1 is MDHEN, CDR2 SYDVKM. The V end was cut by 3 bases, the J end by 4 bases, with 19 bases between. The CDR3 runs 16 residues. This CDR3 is CASSLGSRAGRYEQYF. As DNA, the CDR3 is TGTGCCAGCAGTTTGGGGTCCAGGGCCGGACGATACGAGCAGTACTTC.

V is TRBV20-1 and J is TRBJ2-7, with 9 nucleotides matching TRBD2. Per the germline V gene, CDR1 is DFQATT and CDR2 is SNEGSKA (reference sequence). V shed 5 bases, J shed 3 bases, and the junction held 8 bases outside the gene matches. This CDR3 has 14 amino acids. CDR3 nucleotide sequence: TGCAGTGCTCCCTTGCGGGAGGGGTTCTACGAGCAGTACTTC. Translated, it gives CSAPLREGFYEQYF.

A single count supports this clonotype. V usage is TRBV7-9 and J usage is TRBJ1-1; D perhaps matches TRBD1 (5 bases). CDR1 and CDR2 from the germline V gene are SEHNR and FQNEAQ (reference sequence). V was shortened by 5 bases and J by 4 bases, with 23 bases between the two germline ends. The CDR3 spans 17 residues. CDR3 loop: CASSPRGRGDRGTEAFF. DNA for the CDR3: TGTGCCAGCAGCCCCCGGGGAAGAGGGGATCGGGGCACTGAAGCTTTCTTT.

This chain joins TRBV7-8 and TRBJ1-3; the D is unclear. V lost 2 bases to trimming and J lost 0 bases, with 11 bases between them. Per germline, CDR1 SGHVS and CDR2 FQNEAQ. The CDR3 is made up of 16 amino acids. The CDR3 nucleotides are TGTGCCAGCAGCTTACTCACAGAGAGCTCTGGAAACACCATATATTTT. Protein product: CASSLLTESSGNTIYF.

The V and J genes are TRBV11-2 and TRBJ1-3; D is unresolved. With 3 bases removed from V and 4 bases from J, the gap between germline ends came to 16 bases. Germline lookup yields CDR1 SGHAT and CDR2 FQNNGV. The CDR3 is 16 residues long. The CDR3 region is CASSFISTYRGNTIYF. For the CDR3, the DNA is TGTGCCAGCAGCTTCATCTCCACCTATAGGGGAAACACCATATATTTT. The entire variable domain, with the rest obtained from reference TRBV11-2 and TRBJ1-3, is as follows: EAGVAQSPRYKIIEKRQSVAFWCNPISGHATLYWYQQILGQGPKLLIQFQNNGVVDDSQLPKDRFSAERLKGVDSTLKIQPAKLEDSAVYLCASSFISTYRGNTIYFGEGSWLTVV.

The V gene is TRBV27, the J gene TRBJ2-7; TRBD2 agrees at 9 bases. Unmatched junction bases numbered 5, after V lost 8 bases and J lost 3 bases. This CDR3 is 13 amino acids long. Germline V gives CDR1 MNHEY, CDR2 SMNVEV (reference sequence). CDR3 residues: CASGSGSGYEQYF. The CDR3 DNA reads TGTGCCAGCGGTAGCGGGAGTGGCTACGAGCAGTACTTC.

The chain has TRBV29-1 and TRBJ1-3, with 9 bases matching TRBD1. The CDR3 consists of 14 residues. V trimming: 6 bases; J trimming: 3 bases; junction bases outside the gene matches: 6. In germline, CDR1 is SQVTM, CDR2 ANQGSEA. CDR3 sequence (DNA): TGCAGCGTATGGGACAGGGACTATGGAAACACCATATATTTT. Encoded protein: CSVWDRDYGNTIYF.

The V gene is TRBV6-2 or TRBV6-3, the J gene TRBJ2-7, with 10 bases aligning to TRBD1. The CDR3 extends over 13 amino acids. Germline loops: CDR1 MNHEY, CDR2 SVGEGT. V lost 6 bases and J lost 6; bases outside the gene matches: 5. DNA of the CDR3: TGTGCCAGCAGCCGACAGGGGGCTGTCGAGCAGTACTTC. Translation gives CASSRQGAVEQYF.

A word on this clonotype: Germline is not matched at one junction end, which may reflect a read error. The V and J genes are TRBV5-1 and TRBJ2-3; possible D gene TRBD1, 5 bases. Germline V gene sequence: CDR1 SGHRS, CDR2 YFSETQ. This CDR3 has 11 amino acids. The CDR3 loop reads CASYDRDTHYF. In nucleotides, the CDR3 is TGCGCCAGCTATGACAGAGATACGCACTATTTT.